These T cell receptor beta chains were read from a single sample in a study of T-cell reconstitution after alpha-beta-depleted transplantation in children. TCRdb re-called the PCR reads with MiXCR, one entry per CDR3 protein. The top ten clones hold about 8.2% of a sample with some 300,000 distinct CDR3 sequences, over 7.5% of them seen once. Sequencing used peripheral blood, obtained 360 days after TCRalphabeta/CD19-depleted stem cell transplant. The receptor set was obtained from a female patient aged 2-15 years who had a stem cell transplant for Fanconi anemia, so the T cells may come from the graft donor. The CDR3 runs from the conserved cysteine through the conserved F or W. A D gene is named only where the DNA matches it firmly. Not all rows give a size; the values are once, few, many and, for expanded clones, a class.

V	size	D	J	DNA	CDR3
TRBV7-6	few	.	TRBJ2-1	TGTGCCAGCAGCCTAGGGGGTTGGAGGGGGGAGCAGTTCTTC	CASSLGGWRGEQFF
TRBV19	.	.	TRBJ2-3	TGTGCCAGTAGTCTAAGACCCCGGGGACGGACATACACAGATACGCAGTATTTT	CASSLRPRGRTYTDTQYF
TRBV7-9	few	.	TRBJ2-7	TGTGCCAGCAGCTTTCCTGCCACCTACGAGCAGTACTTC	CASSFPATYEQYF
TRBV5-5	few	.	TRBJ1-1	TGTGCCAGCAGCTTCCCGGCCCATCGGACCCTGAACACTGAAGCTTTCTTT	CASSFPAHRTLNTEAFF
TRBV12-3/TRBV12-4	many	.	TRBJ2-1	TGTGCCAGCAGCCACTTAAAACAGACGAGCTCCTACAATGAGCAGTTCTTC	CASSHLKQTSSYNEQFF
TRBV20-1	many	.	TRBJ2-2	TGCAGTGCTAGGGGAGCTGACACCGGGGAGCTGTTTTTT	CSARGADTGELFF
TRBV20-1	many	.	TRBJ2-1	TGCAGTGCTAGGGAGGGACGCTCCTACAATGAGCAGTTCTTC	CSAREGRSYNEQFF
TRBV20-1	few	TRBD2	TRBJ2-1	TGCAGTGCTTCAAGACTAGCGGGGGAGGAGCAGTTCTTC	CSASRLAGEEQFF
TRBV25-1	many	.	TRBJ2-7	TGTGCCAGCAGTGATACTTGGGAGCAGTACTTC	CASSDTWEQYF
TRBV18	many	.	TRBJ2-7	TGTGCCAGCTCATTCAGGCGTTACGAGCAGTACTTC	CASSFRRYEQYF
TRBV24-1	few	.	TRBJ2-3	TGTGCCACCAGTGATTCCCAAAAGTCACGGGCAGATACGCAGTATTTT	CATSDSQKSRADTQYF
TRBV6-5	many	.	TRBJ2-3	TGTGCCAGCAGTTTCCTCCAGAGCACAGATACGCAGTATTTT	CASSFLQSTDTQYF
TRBV20-1	few	.	TRBJ2-4	TGCAGTGCCGGTTTACTAGCCAAAAACATTCAGTACTTC	CSAGLLAKNIQYF
TRBV15	.	.	TRBJ1-5	TGTGCCACCAGCAGAGATCCGGCCAGAGGGGGTCAGCCCCAGCATTTT	CATSRDPARGGQPQHF
TRBV20-1	many	TRBD2	TRBJ2-1	TGCAGTGCGCCTGACCCAGCGGGGGCCCCCTCTGGGTTCTTC	CSAPDPAGAPSGFF
TRBV12-3/TRBV12-4	few	.	TRBJ1-2	TGTGCCAGCAGTTTATCTGGTCAGATCTATGGCTACACCTTC	CASSLSGQIYGYTF
TRBV11-2	few	TRBD1	TRBJ2-5	TGTGCCAGCAGCGACCGGGACAGAGCGTGGGAGACCCAGTACTTC	CASSDRDRAWETQYF
TRBV20-1	many	TRBD2	TRBJ2-3	TGCAGTGCTAGAGTTCGCGGGAGGGGGCCCACAGATACGCAGTATTTT	CSARVRGRGPTDTQYF
TRBV12-3/TRBV12-4	many	TRBD2	TRBJ2-7	TGTGCCAGCACCCAGGGGACTAGCGGGGGCTACGAGCAGTACTTC	CASTQGTSGGYEQYF
TRBV21-1	.	.	TRBJ2-7	TGTGCCAGCAGCAAAATGGCCACCGGACAGGGCTACGAGCAGTACTTC	CASSKMATGQGYEQYF
TRBV10-3	many	.	TRBJ2-5	TGTGCCATCAGTTCTCGGACAGACCAAGAGACCCAGTACTTC	CAISSRTDQETQYF
TRBV28	many	.	TRBJ2-1	TGTGCCAGCAGTTTAGGGGACCGCTCCTACAATGAGCAGTTCTTC	CASSLGDRSYNEQFF
TRBV6-2/TRBV6-3	.	.	TRBJ1-1	TGTGCCAGCAGTTGGACAACAGGGTCCGCCGAAGCTTTCTTT	CASSWTTGSAEAFF
TRBV7-2	many	.	TRBJ2-1	TGTGCCAGCAGCTTAAGAGCGGGACAATACAATGAGCAGTTCTTC	CASSLRAGQYNEQFF
TRBV6-1	many	.	TRBJ1-1	TGTGCCAGCGACTTTGGGGTAAAGTCTGCGGCTGAAGCTTTCTTT	CASDFGVKSAAEAFF
TRBV11-2	many	TRBD2	TRBJ2-7	TGTGCCAGCAGTCGTACTAGCGGGGGTTACGAGCAGTACTTC	CASSRTSGGYEQYF
TRBV10-2	many	.	TRBJ1-1	TGCGCCAGCAGTGAGGAGGCCGAAGGGAAAGCTTTCTTT	CASSEEAEGKAFF
TRBV29-1	many	.	TRBJ1-2	TGCAGCGCCGGCCCCGGGACGGTCAGAGGCGGCTACACCTTC	CSAGPGTVRGGYTF
TRBV15	many	TRBD1	TRBJ2-3	TGTGCCACCAGCAGAGATCTTAACAGGGGAAGAGATACGCAGTATTTT	CATSRDLNRGRDTQYF
TRBV7-8	.	TRBD1	TRBJ2-7	TGTGCCAGCACCCTCTCCGGGACAGGGGGCTACGAGCAGTACTTC	CASTLSGTGGYEQYF
TRBV6-1	.	TRBD1	TRBJ2-5	TGTGCCAGCAGCTCACGGACAGGGAGGGAGACCCAGTACTTC	CASSSRTGRETQYF
TRBV4-3	many	TRBD2	TRBJ2-4	TGCGCCAGCAGCCAAGATCTCGGGGGGGCCGGGGCCAAAAACATTCAGTACTTC	CASSQDLGGAGAKNIQYF
TRBV29-1	many	.	TRBJ2-6	TGCAGCGTTGTAGACGGACCTGGGGCCAACGTCCTGACTTTC	CSVVDGPGANVLTF
TRBV5-1	few	TRBD2	TRBJ2-2	TGCGCCAGCAGCCTAAGAACTAGCGGGGGCGGCGGGGAGCTGTTTTTT	CASSLRTSGGGGELFF
TRBV5-1	.	TRBD1	TRBJ1-2	TGCGCCAGCAGCCCGGACAGGCCCCTTGGCTACACCTTC	CASSPDRPLGYTF
TRBV20-1	few	.	TRBJ2-4	TGCAGTGCTTCCTCAGACCTAGCCAAAAACATTCAGTACTTC	CSASSDLAKNIQYF
TRBV15	many	.	TRBJ2-7	TGTGCCACCAGCAGGGATTGGGCAGGGGGGTACGAGCAGTACTTC	CATSRDWAGGYEQYF
TRBV24-1	many	.	TRBJ2-1	TGTGCCACCAGTTTGGCAGGAGCCTACAATGAGCAGTTCTTC	CATSLAGAYNEQFF
TRBV9	many	.	TRBJ2-5	TGTGCCAGCAGCGGGGGAGAGACCCAGTACTTC	CASSGGETQYF
TRBV20-1	many	.	TRBJ2-7	TGCAGTGCTAGCGGGGCCGAGCAGTACTTC	CSASGAEQYF
TRBV6-5	many	TRBD2	TRBJ2-7	TGTGCCAGCAGTTACATAGCGGGAGGGCCCGGCGAGCAGTACTTC	CASSYIAGGPGEQYF
TRBV10-1	many	.	TRBJ2-7	TGCGCCAGCAGTCCTGGATTTTCCTACGAGCAGTACTTC	CASSPGFSYEQYF
TRBV9	.	.	TRBJ1-5	TGTGCCAGCAGCGCCGGACAGAACAATCAGCCCCAGCATTTT	CASSAGQNNQPQHF
TRBV20-1	few	TRBD1	TRBJ1-5	TGCAGTGCATTACAGGGGGCTCATAGCAATCAGCCCCAGCATTTT	CSALQGAHSNQPQHF
TRBV27	many	.	TRBJ2-7	TGTGCCAGCAGTCCAACAGGGTTGGGGGACTACGAGCAGTACTTC	CASSPTGLGDYEQYF
TRBV7-3	few	.	TRBJ2-3	TGTGCCAGCAGCTTAATTGGGGCCCCGGATACGCAGTATTTT	CASSLIGAPDTQYF
TRBV3-1	many	TRBD2	TRBJ2-3	TGTGCCAGCAGCCTAGCGGGAGGAGAAGATACGCAGTATTTT	CASSLAGGEDTQYF
TRBV7-6	.	.	TRBJ2-1	TGTGCCAGCAGCTTACTCGGGGCAACTCGTAATGAGCAGTTCTTC	CASSLLGATRNEQFF
TRBV10-3	many	.	TRBJ2-7	TGTGCCATCAGGAAAGAGCAGGGGTACGAGCAGTACTTC	CAIRKEQGYEQYF
TRBV12-3/TRBV12-4	many	TRBD1	TRBJ2-2	TGTGCCAGCGGACAGGGTAGCCCCGGGGAGCTGTTTTTT	CASGQGSPGELFF